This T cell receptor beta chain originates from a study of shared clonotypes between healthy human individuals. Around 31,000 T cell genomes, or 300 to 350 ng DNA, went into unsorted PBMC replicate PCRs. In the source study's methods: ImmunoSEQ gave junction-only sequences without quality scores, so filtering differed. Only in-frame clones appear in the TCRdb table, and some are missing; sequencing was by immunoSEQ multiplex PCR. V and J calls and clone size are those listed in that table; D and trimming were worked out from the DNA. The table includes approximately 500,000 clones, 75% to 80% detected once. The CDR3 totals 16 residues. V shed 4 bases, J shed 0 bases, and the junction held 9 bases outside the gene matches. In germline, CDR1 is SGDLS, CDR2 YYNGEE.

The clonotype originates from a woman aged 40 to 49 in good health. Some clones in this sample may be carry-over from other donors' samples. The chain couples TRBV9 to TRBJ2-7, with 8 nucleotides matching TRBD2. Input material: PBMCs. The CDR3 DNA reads TGTGCCAGCAGCATATCGGGGGGGTCTGACTCCTACGAGCAGTACTTC. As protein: CASSISGGSDSYEQYF. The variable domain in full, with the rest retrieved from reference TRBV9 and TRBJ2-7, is DSGVTQTPKHLITATGQRVTLRCSPRSGDLSVYWYQQSLDQGLQFLIQYYNGEERAKGNILERFSAQQFPDLHSELNLSSLELGDSALYFCASSISGGSDSYEQYFGPGTRLTVT.